This T cell receptor (beta chain) derives from a study of T cells after yellow fever vaccination. Each CDR3 protein is one row after TCRdb ran MiXCR on the 5' RACE reads. The sample lists some 320,000 distinct CDR3 sequences, 4.1% seen once, with around 23% in the top ten. This clonotype was seen more than once but under ten times. Trimming took 3 bases from V and 0 from J, leaving 6 bases between them. The CDR3 sequence is 14 residues long. Germline V gene lookup returns CDR1 MGHRA and CDR2 YSYEKL. The J gene is TRBJ2-1, the V gene TRBV4-1; no clear D gene. The sequence was obtained from a young man who received the YFV17D yellow fever vaccine. The specimen was PBMCs, collected 5 days after the yellow fever booster vaccination. CDR3 protein: CASSHRSSYNEQFF. DNA of the CDR3: TGCGCCAGCAGCCATAGGAGCTCCTACAATGAGCAGTTCTTC.